The 6 T cell receptor beta chains in this list originate from one sample, sequenced in a study of blood T cell repertoires in COVID-19. Sequencing used immunoSEQ multiplex PCR; TCRdb keeps in-frame clones, though not all of them. This sample yields some 130,000 clones, of which roughly 90% are seen a single time; about 4.4% belongs to the top ten. The sequenced sample was PBMCs or T cells enriched from blood (not recorded which). The receptors originated from a man aged 45-65 years who had recovered from COVID-19.

The genes are TRBV12-3 or TRBV12-4 and TRBJ2-7, with D uncertain. This CDR3 is 13 amino acids long. Trimming took 1 base from V and 9 from J, leaving 13 bases between them. CDR3 residues: CASSLELLAGQYF. The CDR3 DNA reads TGTGCCAGCAGTTTAGAACTATTGGCCGGGCAGTACTTC.

The rearrangement joins TRBV6-5 to TRBJ2-1; 8 nucleotides match TRBD1. CDR3 length: 16 amino acids. Per germline, CDR1 MNHEY and CDR2 SVGAGI. V shed 2 bases, J shed 5 bases, and the junction held 8 bases outside the gene matches. The CDR3 bases are TGTGCCAGCAGTTACCCCGGGACAGGAAGGAACAATGAGCAGTTCTTC. The encoded protein is CASSYPGTGRNNEQFF.

This clone was recorded only once. V usage is TRBV7-2 and J usage is TRBJ1-5; the match to TRBD1 covers 9 bases. V lost 5 bases, J lost 3 bases, and 14 bases stayed unmatched. The germline V gene has CDR1 SGHTA and CDR2 FQGNSA. The CDR3 contains 18 residues. The CDR3 region has the DNA TGTGCCAGCAGCACCGGGACAGGGAGGTTCCTAGCCAATCAGCCCCAGCATTTT. Residues: CASSTGTGRFLANQPQHF.

V gene TRBV27 combines with J gene TRBJ2-1; 12 bases match TRBD2. Germline values: CDR1 MNHEY, CDR2 SMNVEV (reference sequence). The ends lost 4 bases at V and 1 base at J; junction bases unmatched: 5. The CDR3 contains 17 residues. In DNA form, the CDR3 reads TGTGCCAGCAGTTCGTGGACTAGCGGGACTTCCTACAATGAGCAGTTCTTC. It is translated as CASSSWTSGTSYNEQFF.

In this sample, this clone turned up once. The V and J genes are TRBV5-1 and TRBJ2-1, with TRBD2 matching 9 bases. V lost 4 bases and J lost 7; bases outside the gene matches: 15. Looked up from germline, CDR1 is SGHRS and CDR2 is YFSETQ. CDR3 length: 17 amino acids. CDR3 sequence reads: CASSVTQAAGGGNEQFF. The CDR3, as DNA: TGCGCCAGCAGCGTAACTCAAGCGGCGGGAGGGGGAAATGAGCAGTTCTTC. The full variable domain, in which reference TRBV5-1 and TRBJ2-1 provide the parts outside the CDR3, is KAGVTQTPRYLIKTRGQQVTLSCSPISGHRSVSWYQQTPGQGLQFLFEYFSETQRNKGNFPGRFSGRQFSNSRSEMNVSTLELGDSALYLCASSVTQAAGGGNEQFFGPGTRLTVL.

The chain uses TRBV5-1 and TRBJ2-1; 8 bases align to TRBD2. V was clipped by 0 bases and J by 6 bases; unmatched bases: 8. Germline V gene data show CDR1 as SGHRS and CDR2 as YFSETQ. CDR3 length equals 16 residues. DNA for the CDR3: TGCGCCAGCAGCTTGGCCGCCGGGAGGGCCTCCAATGAGCAGTTCTTC. Protein product: CASSLAAGRASNEQFF.